The 31 T cell receptor beta chains listed next were all sequenced from one sample in a study. The TRBV12-4/TRBJ1-2 clonotypes were amplified using barcode primers with ligated adaptors. TCRdb re-derived calls from the multiplex PCR reads in MiXCR, one entry per CDR3 protein. This sample has about 2,000 distinct CDR3 sequences, with about 1.2% found just once. The sequenced material came from naive CD4+ T cells sorted from blood. As to subset: naive CD4+ T cells, CD4+CD45RA+CD25-. These receptors originate from a female donor with breast cancer.

Judged by abundance, this clonotype is medium-sized. The chain couples TRBV12-3 or TRBV12-4 to TRBJ1-2; D remains ambiguous. CDR3 length: 11 amino acids. Trimming took off 4 bases at V and 8 bases at J, with 8 bases between the two ends. The CDR3 sequence is CASSSAAGYTF. CDR3 DNA: TGTGCCAGCAGTTCCGCCGCCGGCTACACCTTC.

This clonotype is termed medium-sized. The chain is built from TRBV12-3 or TRBV12-4 and TRBJ1-2, with D hard to call. V lost 6 bases and J lost 4, with 9 bases in between. The CDR3 sequence is 12 residues long. The CDR3, as DNA: TGTGCCAGCAGCTCTGTAGGCTATGGCTACACCTTC. Its translation: CASSSVGYGYTF.

This clonotype is medium-sized in the sample. The CDR3 region is CASTQEGRNYGYTF. The CDR3 coding sequence is TGTGCCAGCACCCAGGAGGGTCGCAACTATGGCTACACCTTC. This rearrangement joins TRBV12-3 or TRBV12-4 to TRBJ1-2; D gene uncertain. This CDR3 is built from 14 residues. V lost 7 bases to trimming and J lost 2 bases, with 14 bases between them.

In this sample, this clonotype turned up many times. This chain links TRBV12-3 or TRBV12-4 with TRBJ1-2; D is ambiguous. Trimming cost V 5 bases and J 8 bases, with 9 bases left between them. This CDR3 is 11 amino acids long. CDR3 loop: CASSRTYGYTF. The CDR3 DNA is TGTGCCAGCAGTCGCACGTACGGCTACACCTTC.

In its sample, this clonotype ranks as medium-sized. The V and J genes are TRBV12-3 or TRBV12-4 and TRBJ1-2; no reliable D call. The length of the CDR3 is 13 residues. Trimming removed 7 bases from V and 3 bases from J, with 12 bases in between. The CDR3 loop is CASNHLTDYGYTF. The CDR3 DNA follows: TGTGCCAGCAACCACCTAACGGACTATGGCTACACCTTC.

By share, this clonotype counts as medium-sized. A junction end diverges from the germline sequence, so it may reflect a read error. The chain is built from TRBV12-3 or TRBV12-4 and TRBJ1-2; D not certain. The CDR3 is made up of 13 amino acids. The CDR3, as DNA: TGTGCCAGCAGCTTAGGGCCTAACTATGGCTACACCTTC. Residues: CASSLGPNYGYTF.

Sample share makes this clonotype medium-sized. V gene TRBV12-3 or TRBV12-4 combines with J gene TRBJ1-2; D gene ambiguous. This CDR3 contains 13 residues. V gave up 2 bases and J gave up 2 bases, with 6 bases separating them. CDR3 sequence reads: CASSLPANYGYTF. CDR3 DNA sequence: TGTGCCAGCAGTTTACCAGCCAACTATGGCTACACCTTC.

This clonotype ranks as medium-sized. The rearrangement uses TRBV12-3 or TRBV12-4 and TRBJ1-2; TRBD1 might be the D (6 bases). V gave up 3 bases and J gave up 13 bases, with 15 bases separating them. The CDR3 has 12 amino acids. DNA for the CDR3: TGTGCCAGCAGTTTCCTGACAGGACCAAGCACCTTC. Encoded protein: CASSFLTGPSTF.

This clonotype is large within its sample. The genes are TRBV12-3 or TRBV12-4 and TRBJ1-2; 9 nucleotides agree with TRBD1. The V gene end was trimmed by 3 bases and the J gene end by 0 bases; junction bases not matched to a gene: 2. The CDR3 length is 15 residues. This chain's CDR3 is CASSFRDRANYGYTF. The CDR3 nucleotides are TGTGCCAGCAGTTTTCGGGACAGGGCTAACTATGGCTACACCTTC.

In its sample, this clonotype ranks as medium-sized (0.01 to 0.1%). This chain uses TRBV12-3 or TRBV12-4 with TRBJ1-2; no reliable D call. The V end was cut by 8 bases, the J end by 4 bases, with 17 bases between. This CDR3 has 14 residues. This CDR3 reads CASSHRGVVYGYTF. CDR3 coding DNA: TGTGCCAGCTCTCATAGAGGAGTCGTCTATGGCTACACCTTC.

This clonotype was recorded at least ten times. V gene TRBV12-3 or TRBV12-4 combines with J gene TRBJ1-2; no firm D call. Trimming took off 5 bases at V and 4 bases at J, with 11 bases between the two ends. This CDR3 region has 13 residues. The CDR3 sequence is CASSLGVSYGYTF. DNA of the CDR3: TGTGCCAGCAGTCTCGGTGTGAGCTATGGCTACACCTTC.

The V call is TRBV12-3 or TRBV12-4, the J call TRBJ1-2, with D hard to call. Trimming left V 6 bases short and J 1 base short, with 3 bases between. The CDR3 is 11 residues long. The CDR3 DNA follows: TGTGCCAGCAGATTTAACTATGGCTACACCTTC. Translation gives CASRFNYGYTF.

This clonotype is classed as medium-sized (0.01 to 0.1%). The gene calls are TRBV12-3 or TRBV12-4 and TRBJ1-2; TRBD1 aligns across 7 bases. Germline trimming cut 8 bases from V and 10 bases from J; bases unmatched to any gene: 10. The CDR3 totals 12 residues. The CDR3 DNA follows: TGTGCCAGCGGGAGGACAGGTTCCCTCTACACCTTC. Translating it yields CASGRTGSLYTF.

The chain has TRBV12-3 or TRBV12-4 and TRBJ1-2, with D possibly TRBD1 on 6 matching bases. The V end was cut by 7 bases, the J end by 7 bases, with 22 bases between. The CDR3 has 15 residues. Here the CDR3 DNA reads TGTGCCAGCATTGCGAGAGGAGACAGGCCGTCTGGCTACACCTTC. It yields the protein CASIARGDRPSGYTF.

About this clonotype itself: This may come from a read error, since a much larger clone is one base off. The gene calls are TRBV12-3 or TRBV12-4 and TRBJ1-2; D gene ambiguous. V was trimmed by 5 bases and J by 2 bases, leaving 3 bases between them. The CDR3 covers 11 residues. CDR3 loop: CASSPNYGYTF. In DNA, the CDR3 is TGTGCCAGCAGTCCGAACTATGGCTACACCTTC.

This clonotype is medium-sized in the sample. The chain recombines TRBV12-3 or TRBV12-4 with TRBJ1-2, with unresolved D. V was pared by 1 base and J by 2 bases, with 5 bases between. The CDR3 contains 13 residues. CDR3 residues: CASSLGENYGYTF. The CDR3 bases are TGTGCCAGCAGTTTAGGCGAGAACTATGGCTACACCTTC.

Judged by abundance, this clonotype is medium-sized. The chain joins TRBV12-3 or TRBV12-4 to TRBJ1-2, with TRBD1 identical over 7 bases. The V segment lost 5 bases and the J segment 2 bases; nucleotides outside the gene matches: 2. This CDR3 is 13 amino acids long. The CDR3 spells CASSPDRNYGYTF. CDR3 nucleotide sequence: TGTGCCAGCAGTCCGGACAGGAACTATGGCTACACCTTC.

Relative to its sample, this clonotype is medium-sized. This chain links TRBV12-3 or TRBV12-4 with TRBJ1-2; D ambiguous. This CDR3 spans 12 amino acids. V dropped 1 base and J dropped 4 bases, with 4 bases sitting between them. The CDR3 DNA reads TGTGCCAGCAGTTTAGACGGCTATGGCTACACCTTC. Protein: CASSLDGYGYTF.

This clonotype counts as medium-sized. The rearrangement links TRBV12-3 or TRBV12-4 to TRBJ1-2; D is undetermined. V was trimmed by 1 base and J by 7 bases, leaving 10 bases between them. This CDR3 has 13 amino acids. The CDR3 is CASSLGGIGGYTF. The CDR3 region has the DNA TGTGCCAGCAGTTTAGGAGGAATAGGTGGCTACACCTTC.

By its share, this clonotype is medium-sized. The J gene is TRBJ1-2, the V gene TRBV12-3 or TRBV12-4, with D hard to call. This CDR3 has 13 residues. Trimming took off 4 bases at V and 6 bases at J, with 12 bases between the two ends. CDR3 protein: CASSYGPRNGYTF. CDR3 nucleotides: TGTGCCAGCAGTTACGGGCCGAGGAATGGCTACACCTTC.

By sample share, this clonotype is medium-sized. The V gene is TRBV12-3 or TRBV12-4, the J gene TRBJ1-2, with D perhaps matching TRBD1 (6 bases). CDR3 length: 13 amino acids. V was pared by 5 bases and J by 5 bases, with 12 bases between. For the CDR3, the DNA is TGTGCCAGCAGTCAATACAGGGCATATGGCTACACCTTC. Encoded protein: CASSQYRAYGYTF.

In this sample, this clonotype turned up many times. The gene calls are TRBV12-3 or TRBV12-4 and TRBJ1-2; maybe TRBD1 (5 bases). The CDR3 is made up of 12 amino acids. V lost 5 bases and J lost 6, with 10 bases in between. The CDR3 DNA follows: TGTGCCAGCAGTGTCGACAGAAATGGCTACACCTTC. It codes for CASSVDRNGYTF.

By sample fraction, this clonotype is medium-sized. The V and J genes are TRBV12-3 or TRBV12-4 and TRBJ1-2; tentatively, D is TRBD1 (6 bases). This CDR3 is 14 amino acids long. The germline V and J ends were trimmed by 4 bases and 2 bases, with 11 bases remaining between them. CDR3 residues: CASSSGQSNYGYTF. Here the CDR3 DNA reads TGTGCCAGCAGTTCTGGACAGAGCAACTATGGCTACACCTTC.

This clonotype is medium-sized (0.01 to 0.1%) in the sample. In nucleotides, the CDR3 is TGTGCCACCGACGGGTTTCGAGGTGGCTACACCTTC. Amino acids: CATDGFRGGYTF. The chain couples TRBV12-3 or TRBV12-4 to TRBJ1-2; D remains ambiguous. V was clipped by 10 bases and J by 7 bases, with 16 bases between them. This CDR3 has 12 amino acids.

This clonotype is labeled medium-sized. CDR3 nucleotides: TGTGCCAGCAGTCCGCGATTCTATGGCTACACCTTC. Translation gives CASSPRFYGYTF. The chain links TRBV12-3 or TRBV12-4 to TRBJ1-2; no firm D call. The germline V and J ends were trimmed by 5 bases and 4 bases, with 8 bases remaining between them. CDR3 length: 12 amino acids.

This clonotype qualifies as large. The chain recombines TRBV12-3 or TRBV12-4 with TRBJ1-2, with D possibly being TRBD1 (5 bases). The CDR3 length is 15 residues. The ends were cut back, 1 base at V and 0 bases at J, with 9 bases in the middle. CDR3: CASSLGTPANYGYTF. The CDR3 DNA follows: TGTGCCAGCAGTTTAGGGACACCTGCTAACTATGGCTACACCTTC.

This clonotype is medium-sized. The chain couples TRBV12-3 or TRBV12-4 to TRBJ1-2; 7 bases fit TRBD1. The CDR3 length is 14 residues. Unmatched junction bases numbered 8, after V lost 6 bases and J lost 4 bases. The CDR3 coding sequence is TGTGCCAGCAGCATGGGACAGACCAGCTATGGCTACACCTTC. Translated: CASSMGQTSYGYTF.

This clonotype was observed many times. V and J are TRBV12-3 or TRBV12-4 and TRBJ1-2; D uncertain. V was trimmed by 2 bases and J by 5 bases, leaving 6 bases between them. The CDR3 runs to 12 residues. The CDR3 coding sequence is TGTGCCAGCAGTTTAAGGCAATATGGCTACACCTTC. It specifies CASSLRQYGYTF.

By share of the sample, this clonotype is medium-sized. The V and J genes are TRBV12-3 or TRBV12-4 and TRBJ1-2; perhaps TRBD1 as D (5 bases). The CDR3 sequence is 14 residues long. V lost 8 bases, J lost 5 bases, and 18 bases lay in between. CDR3 amino acids: CASAYGAAKYGYTF. In nucleotides, the CDR3 is TGTGCCAGCGCCTATGGGGCAGCCAAGTATGGCTACACCTTC.

This clonotype is judged medium-sized. V is TRBV12-3 or TRBV12-4 and J is TRBJ1-2, with TRBD1 matching 7 bases. V lost 3 bases to trimming and J lost 1 base; unmatched junction nucleotides: 5. This CDR3 has 15 residues. CDR3 amino acids: CASSFRTGFNYGYTF. The CDR3 nucleotides are TGTGCCAGCAGTTTCAGGACAGGCTTTAACTATGGCTACACCTTC.

This clonotype qualifies as medium-sized. The chain links TRBV12-3 or TRBV12-4 to TRBJ1-2; 7 bases fit TRBD1. The CDR3 length is 14 residues. The V and J ends lost 3 bases and 3 bases, in that order; junction bases with no gene match: 4. The chain's CDR3 is CASSFIGTDYGYTF. The CDR3 region has the DNA TGTGCCAGCAGTTTTATTGGGACAGACTATGGCTACACCTTC.